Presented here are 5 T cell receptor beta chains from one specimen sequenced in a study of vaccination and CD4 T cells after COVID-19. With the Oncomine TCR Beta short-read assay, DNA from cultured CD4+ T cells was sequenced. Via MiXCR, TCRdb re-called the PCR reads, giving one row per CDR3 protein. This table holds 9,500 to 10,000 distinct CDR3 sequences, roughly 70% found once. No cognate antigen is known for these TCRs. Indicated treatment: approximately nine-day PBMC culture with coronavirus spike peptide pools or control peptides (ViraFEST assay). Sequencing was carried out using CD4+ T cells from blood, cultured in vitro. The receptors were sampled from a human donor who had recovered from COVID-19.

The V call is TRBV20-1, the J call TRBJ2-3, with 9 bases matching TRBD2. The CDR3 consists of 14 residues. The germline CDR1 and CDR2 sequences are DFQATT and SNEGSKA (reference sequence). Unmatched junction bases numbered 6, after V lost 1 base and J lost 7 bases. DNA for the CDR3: TGCAGTGCTAGAGGGCGGGAGGGACCCTATACGCAGTATTTT. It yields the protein CSARGREGPYTQYF.

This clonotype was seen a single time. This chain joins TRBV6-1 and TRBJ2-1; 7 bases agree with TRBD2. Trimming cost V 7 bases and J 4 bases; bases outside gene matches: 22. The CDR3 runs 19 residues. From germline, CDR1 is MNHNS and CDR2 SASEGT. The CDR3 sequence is CASTLGRGWGGGGYNEQFF. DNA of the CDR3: TGTGCCAGCACCCTGGGGAGAGGGTGGGGCGGGGGAGGATACAATGAGCAGTTCTTC.

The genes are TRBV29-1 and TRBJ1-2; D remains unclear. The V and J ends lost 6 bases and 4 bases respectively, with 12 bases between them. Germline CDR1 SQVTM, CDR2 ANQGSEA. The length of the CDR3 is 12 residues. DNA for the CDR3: TGCAGCGTAACCGACGGTGCCTATGGCTACACCTTC. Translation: CSVTDGAYGYTF.

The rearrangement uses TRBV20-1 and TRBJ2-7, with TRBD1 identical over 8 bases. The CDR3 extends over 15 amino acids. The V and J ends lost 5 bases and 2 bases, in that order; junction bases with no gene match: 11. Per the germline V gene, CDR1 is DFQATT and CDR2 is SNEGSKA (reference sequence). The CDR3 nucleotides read TGCAGTGCTCCCCCCGGGACAGGACGAACCTACGAGCAGTACTTC. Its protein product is CSAPPGTGRTYEQYF.

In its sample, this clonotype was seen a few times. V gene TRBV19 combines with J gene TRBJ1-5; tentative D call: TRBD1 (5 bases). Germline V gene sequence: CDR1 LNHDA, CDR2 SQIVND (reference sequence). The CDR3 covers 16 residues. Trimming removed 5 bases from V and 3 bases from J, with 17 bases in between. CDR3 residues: CASSSLGRSNNQPQHF. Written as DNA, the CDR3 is TGTGCCAGTAGTTCCTTGGGGCGGAGTAACAATCAGCCCCAGCATTTT.